This passage covers 10 T cell receptor beta chains from one sample sequenced in a study of blood T cells in healthy people across ages. A second PCR, run for roughly 7 to 11 cycles, used a sample-barcoded 5' primer plus a J-beta primer mix. One entry per CDR3 protein, called by TCRdb with MiXCR from the 5' RACE reads. The repertoire holds about 320,000 distinct CDR3 sequences, with around 27% as singletons. Sequences were obtained from blood. These receptors all come from a woman aged 70-85 years in good health.

The chain uses TRBV6-1 and TRBJ2-5, with 8 bases aligning to TRBD2. The germline V gene has CDR1 MNHNS and CDR2 SASEGT. V trimming: 8 bases; J trimming: 7 bases; junction bases outside the gene matches: 9. The CDR3 has 13 amino acids. The CDR3 sequence is CASLLGLEGTQYF. In DNA, the CDR3 is TGTGCCAGCCTCCTGGGACTAGAAGGGACCCAGTACTTC.

This clonotype has more than one count but fewer than ten. J is TRBJ1-1 and V is TRBV28, with unresolved D. The length of the CDR3 is 15 residues. The germline CDR1 and CDR2 sequences are MDHEN and SYDVKM. Trimming pared 6 bases from V and 1 base from J, leaving 15 bases between. CDR3 bases: TGTGCCAGCAGCAAGCCTAAGGCCAGGAACACTGAAGCTTTCTTT. The encoded protein is CASSKPKARNTEAFF.

This clonotype was detected only a few times. The rearrangement links TRBV29-1 to TRBJ2-5; weak D call: TRBD1 (5 bases). Matching the DNA end better, TRBJ2-7 makes the J call doubtful. Germline CDR1 reads SQVTM; CDR2 reads ANQGSEA. CDR3 size: 13 residues. In DNA form, the CDR3 reads TGCAGCGTAGGCGGCAGGGTGAGTGGCGAGCAGTACTTC. Its translation: CSVGGRVSGEQYF.

The genes are TRBV6-2 or TRBV6-3 and TRBJ2-1, with D possibly being TRBD2 (6 bases). V was cut by 7 bases and J by 1 base, with 11 bases left in between. The CDR3 runs to 14 residues. The germline gives CDR1 MNHEY, CDR2 SVGEGT. CDR3 sequence (DNA): TGTGCCAGCACCAACGGGGGATCCTACAATGAGCAGTTCTTC. Encoded protein: CASTNGGSYNEQFF.

J is TRBJ1-1 and V is TRBV25-1, with TRBD1 matching over 8 bases. The ends lost 5 bases at V and 0 bases at J; junction bases unmatched: 5. CDR1 is MGHDK and CDR2 is SYGVNS in the germline V gene. This CDR3 has 15 amino acids. In nucleotides, the CDR3 is TGTGCCAGCAGTCCAAGGACAGGGTTGAACACTGAAGCTTTCTTT. Translating it yields CASSPRTGLNTEAFF.

This clonotype showed up many times. The chain joins TRBV28 to TRBJ2-4, with D perhaps matching TRBD1 or TRBD2 (6 bases each). Germline assignment: CDR1 MDHEN and CDR2 SYDVKM. This CDR3 spans 15 amino acids. Between the trimmed V and J ends, which lost 8 bases and 1 base, there was a span of 15 bases. CDR3 sequence (DNA): TGTGCCAGCTGTCGAGGGGGGATGGCCAAAAACATTCAGTACTTC. Its protein is CASCRGGMAKNIQYF.

This clonotype came up a few times. The genes are TRBV4-2 and TRBJ1-2, with D possibly being TRBD1 (5 bases). V dropped 0 bases and J dropped 5 bases, with 16 bases sitting between them. This CDR3 contains 16 residues. Germline values: CDR1 LGHNA, CDR2 YNFKEQ. The CDR3 sequence: CASSQEPGLNSYGYTF. The CDR3 coding sequence is TGTGCCAGCAGCCAAGAACCGGGACTAAATAGTTATGGCTACACCTTC.

This clonotype was observed a few times. The rearrangement joins TRBV7-2 to TRBJ2-3; no reliable D call. V lost 5 bases and J lost 2, with 5 bases in between. The germline V gene has CDR1 SGHTA and CDR2 FQGNSA. The length of the CDR3 is 12 residues. The CDR3 loop reads CASSQITDTQYF. In DNA, the CDR3 is TGTGCCAGCAGCCAGATCACAGATACGCAGTATTTT.

J is TRBJ2-7 and V is TRBV25-1; D unresolved. The CDR3 covers 13 residues. The V gene lost 3 bases and the J gene lost 6 bases, with 12 bases spanning the gap. Germline CDR1 and CDR2: MGHDK and SYGVNS. CDR3 region: CASSDRYQGEQYF. The DNA for the CDR3 is TGTGCCAGCAGTGACCGTTATCAAGGCGAGCAGTACTTC.

This clonotype was observed a handful of times. The chain joins TRBV20-1 to TRBJ2-1; D uncertain. The CDR3 totals 14 residues. Germline loops: CDR1 DFQATT, CDR2 SNEGSKA (reference sequence). The V and J ends lost 0 bases and 7 bases respectively, with 13 bases between them. In nucleotides, the CDR3 is TGCAGTGCTAGAGATAGTCTTTCAAAGAATGAGCAGTTCTTC. Amino acids: CSARDSLSKNEQFF.